This record concerns one T cell receptor beta chain sequence. This record belongs to a study of blood T cell repertoires in COVID-19. Seattle researchers signed up patients amid active infection and tracked them longitudinally. Germline V gives CDR1 SQVTM, CDR2 ANQGSEA. This CDR3 has 14 residues. Authors' data handling: Reference gene primer amplification yielded estimated nucleated cell counts. This table comes from immunoSEQ multiplex PCR, and its TCRdb copy is limited to in-frame clones, with some not included. The V and J calls and clone size were taken over from that table, and D and trimming were inferred from the DNA. This table has about 52,000 clones, roughly four fifths appearing once.

Sequencing was carried out using peripheral blood. The TCR sequence derives from a woman older than 75 with COVID-19, enrolled during active disease. This chain uses TRBV29-1 with TRBJ2-1; D is possibly TRBD2 (6 bases). The CDR3 bases are TGCCGAGAATCGGGGTGGGAGGACGGCAATGAGCAGTTCTTC. It is translated as CRESGWEDGNEQFF.